One sample yielded the 27 T cell receptor beta chains listed below, sequenced in a study of blood T cell repertoires in COVID-19. Generated by immunoSEQ multiplex PCR, the TCRdb table keeps only in-frame clones and is missing some. The sample gives about 69,000 clones, 90% of which show up once; about 5% is in the top ten. The sample taken for sequencing was peripheral blood. The receptors originated from a man aged 50 or older with acute or convalescent COVID-19.

V and J are TRBV19 and TRBJ1-2; 8 bases are shared with TRBD1. The germline CDR1 and CDR2 sequences are LNHDA and SQIVND (reference sequence). The CDR3 is 13 amino acids. Trimming at V came to 7 bases and at J to 3 bases, leaving 4 bases not matched to a gene. The CDR3 DNA is TGTGCCAGTAAGAACAGGGGGGACTATGGCTACACCTTC. This translates into CASKNRGDYGYTF. The full variable domain, rest sourced from reference TRBV19 and TRBJ1-2, is DGGITQSPKYLFRKEGQNVTLSCEQNLNHDAMYWYRQDPGQGLRLIYYSQIVNDFQKGDIAEGYSVSREKKESFPLTVTSAQKNPTAFYLCASKNRGDYGYTFGSGTRLTVV.

The CDR3 DNA reads TGTGCCAGCAGCTTTACTAGCGGGAGTTACGAGCAGTACTTC. This sequence encodes CASSFTSGSYEQYF. The V gene is TRBV11-3, the J gene TRBJ2-7, with 11 bases lining up with TRBD2. The CDR3 is made up of 14 amino acids. Germline CDR1 is SGHNT and CDR2 is YENEEA. Trimming removed 3 bases from V and 4 bases from J; junction bases left unmatched: 2.

The V and J genes are TRBV11-3 and TRBJ2-7; 7 bases fit TRBD1. V shed 5 bases and J 5 bases; nucleotides not matched to a gene: 9. The CDR3 covers 14 residues. Looked up from germline, CDR1 is SGHNT and CDR2 is YENEEA. The CDR3 coding sequence is TGTGCCAGCAGCCCCAGGACAGGTTTCCACGAGCAGTACTTC. It is translated as CASSPRTGFHEQYF.

V is TRBV7-6 and J is TRBJ1-2; 9 bases map to TRBD1. This CDR3 comprises 15 residues. J gave up 6 bases and V 5 bases, and 10 bases lay outside the gene matches. The germline V gene has CDR1 SGHVS and CDR2 FNYEAQ. The CDR3, as DNA: TGTGCCAGCAGCCGCTGGACAGGGGATAGCGATGGCTACACCTTC. Translation: CASSRWTGDSDGYTF.

This sequence joins TRBV10-3 and TRBJ2-4; TRBD1 aligns across 11 bases. This CDR3 has 15 residues. After removal of 5 bases from V and 8 bases from J, the junction contained 8 bases not matched to a gene. Germline V gene data show CDR1 as ENHRY and CDR2 as SYGVKD. The CDR3 DNA reads TGTGCCATCAGTTCACGAGGGGACAGGGGGGACATTCAGTACTTC. Its protein product is CAISSRGDRGDIQYF.

Only a few counts were recorded for this clone. The chain combines TRBV24-1 with TRBJ2-2; 8 positions match TRBD1. This CDR3 spans 17 amino acids. V gave up 1 base and J gave up 1 base; unmatched junction bases: 4. Germline CDR1 KGHDR, CDR2 SFDVKD. CDR3 sequence: CATSDLGTGGNTGELFF. The CDR3 coding sequence is TGTGCCACCAGTGATTTAGGAACAGGGGGGAACACCGGGGAGCTGTTTTTT.

V and J are TRBV7-2 and TRBJ1-2; perhaps TRBD1 as D (6 bases). The CDR3 is made up of 14 amino acids. The V gene's germline CDR1 is SGHTA and CDR2 FQGNSA. V lost 3 bases to trimming and J lost 1 base, with 9 bases between them. CDR3 sequence (DNA): TGTGCCAGCAGCTTCCAGGGGTTTAACTATGGCTACACCTTC. Amino acid sequence: CASSFQGFNYGYTF. The variable domain in full, completed from reference TRBV7-2 and TRBJ1-2, reads GAGVSQSPSNKVTEKGKDVELRCDPISGHTALYWYRQSLGQGLEFLIYFQGNSAPDKSGLPSDRFSAERTGGSVSTLTIQRTQQEDSAVYLCASSFQGFNYGYTFGSGTRLTVV.

The chain joins TRBV5-8 to TRBJ2-1; 12 bases map to TRBD2. Germline V gene sequence: CDR1 SGHTS, CDR2 YDEGEE. CDR3 size: 17 residues. Germline trimming cut 4 bases from V and 0 bases from J; bases unmatched to any gene: 5. CDR3 bases: TGTGCCAGCAGCCTCGGACTAGCGGGACGCTCCTACAATGAGCAGTTCTTC. Its translation is CASSLGLAGRSYNEQFF.

The chain uses TRBV7-8 and TRBJ1-5; 8 bases are a match to TRBD1. V gave up 1 base and J gave up 6 bases; unmatched junction bases: 2. The CDR3 consists of 14 residues. CDR1 and CDR2 (germline): SGHVS, FQNEAQ. CDR3 in amino acids: CASSLGQGSQPQHF. CDR3 in DNA: TGTGCCAGCAGCTTAGGACAGGGGAGTCAGCCCCAGCATTTT.

This clone was picked up a small number of times. The CDR3 sequence is CASSLKAGGGYEQYF. CDR3 DNA: TGTGCCAGCAGTTTAAAAGCGGGAGGTGGCTACGAGCAGTACTTC. This rearrangement joins TRBV27 to TRBJ2-7, with 9 bases lining up with TRBD2. The length of the CDR3 is 15 residues. Germline values: CDR1 MNHEY, CDR2 SMNVEV (reference sequence). Trimming cost V 2 bases and J 3 bases; bases outside gene matches: 5.

The gene calls are TRBV27 and TRBJ1-2, with 7 bases matching TRBD1. This CDR3 region has 14 residues. Germline-derived CDR1 and CDR2 are MNHEY and SMNVEV (reference sequence). The V gene end was trimmed by 6 bases and the J gene end by 4 bases; junction bases not matched to a gene: 8. In nucleotides, the CDR3 is TGTGCCAGCAGACTACTAGGACAGGCCTATGGCTACACCTTC. It yields the protein CASRLLGQAYGYTF.

The chain couples TRBV4-1 to TRBJ2-7, with D possibly being TRBD2 (6 bases). Trimming cost V 4 bases and J 2 bases, with 18 bases left between them. The CDR3 is 16 residues long. The germline V gene has CDR1 MGHRA and CDR2 YSYEKL. Here the CDR3 DNA reads TGCGCCAGCAGCCGTCTGCACCCTAGCGACACCTACGAGCAGTACTTC. Its translation is CASSRLHPSDTYEQYF.

As for this clone: Germline is not matched at one junction end, which may reflect a read error. The V gene is TRBV2, the J gene TRBJ2-5; 12 bases match TRBD2. The CDR3 loop spans 15 amino acids. CDR1 is SNHLY, CDR2 FYNNEI, per germline. CDR3 sequence (DNA): TGTGCCAGCACATTGCGACTAGCGGGAGCCCTTGAAAGGAACTTC. It codes for CASTLRLAGALERNF.

This chain joins TRBV30 and TRBJ2-3; 8 positions match TRBD1. The length of the CDR3 is 16 residues. V was pared by 1 base and J by 2 bases, with 8 bases of the junction left unmatched. The germline gives CDR1 GTSNPN, CDR2 SVGIG (reference sequence). In DNA, the CDR3 is TGTGCCTGGAGTGCCTTACAGGGGGGAGTCACAGATACGCAGTATTTT. As protein: CAWSALQGGVTDTQYF.

The V and J genes are TRBV6-6 and TRBJ2-7; perhaps TRBD2 as D (5 bases). The germline V gene encodes CDR1 MNHNY and CDR2 SVGAGI (reference sequence). The CDR3 consists of 13 residues. Deletions cut 5 bases from V and 3 bases from J, with 11 bases between. In nucleotides, the CDR3 is TGTGCCAGCAGTCGCGGACGGGACTACGAGCAGTACTTC. Protein sequence: CASSRGRDYEQYF.

This chain links TRBV12-5 with TRBJ2-1; 12 bases fit TRBD2. The CDR3 totals 15 residues. Germline CDR1 is LGHNT and CDR2 is FRNRAP. J gave up 6 bases and V 5 bases, and 5 bases lay outside the gene matches. The CDR3 region is CASGSGLAGFNEQFF. The CDR3 DNA follows: TGTGCTAGTGGTAGCGGACTAGCGGGATTCAATGAGCAGTTCTTC.

This chain uses TRBV7-9 with TRBJ2-3, with D possibly TRBD2 on 6 matching bases. The germline gives CDR1 SEHNR, CDR2 FQNEAQ (reference sequence). V lost 1 base, J lost 6 bases, and 11 bases lay in between. The CDR3 extends over 14 amino acids. The CDR3: CASSLGGSGDTQYF. CDR3 nucleotide sequence: TGTGCCAGCAGCTTAGGCGGCAGCGGGGATACGCAGTATTTT.

V and J are TRBV15 and TRBJ2-1; no firm D call. The length of the CDR3 is 14 residues. Germline values: CDR1 LNHNV, CDR2 YYDKDF (reference sequence). Trimming cost V 1 base and J 3 bases, with 7 bases left between them. This chain's CDR3 is CATSRAASYNEQFF. In DNA form, the CDR3 reads TGTGCCACCAGCAGAGCAGCTAGCTACAATGAGCAGTTCTTC.

The rearrangement links TRBV30 to TRBJ1-6; 12 bases line up with TRBD1. CDR3 length: 17 residues. Per the germline V gene, CDR1 is GTSNPN and CDR2 is SVGIG (reference sequence). V lost 6 bases to trimming and J lost 0 bases; unmatched junction nucleotides: 6. CDR3 bases: TGTGCCTGCGGGACAGGGGGCGCGGGCTCCTATAATTCACCCCTCCACTTT. Its translation is CACGTGGAGSYNSPLHF. Full variable domain (rest looked up from reference TRBV30 and TRBJ1-6): SQTIHQWPATLVQPVGSPLSLECTVEGTSNPNLYWYRQAAGRGLQLLFYSVGIGQISSEVPQNLSASRPQDRQFILSSKKLLLSDSGFYLCACGTGGAGSYNSPLHFGNGTRLTVT.

This chain uses TRBV11-2 with TRBJ2-7; TRBD2 agrees at 10 bases. V lost 3 bases and J lost 0; bases outside the gene matches: 11. The CDR3 contains 18 residues. Germline CDR1 reads SGHAT; CDR2 reads FQNNGV. The CDR3 region is CASSFSAGGTGASYEQYF. For the CDR3, the DNA is TGTGCCAGCAGCTTCTCAGCGGGAGGGACGGGAGCCTCCTACGAGCAGTACTTC.

Concerning this clone itself: Other DNA sequences in the sample encode the same CDR3. V gene TRBV5-1 combines with J gene TRBJ2-3; D gene ambiguous. The V gene's germline CDR1 is SGHRS and CDR2 YFSETQ. The CDR3 spans 14 residues. V was trimmed by 0 bases and J by 0 bases, leaving 5 bases between them. This CDR3 is CASSLGASTDTQYF. The CDR3 nucleotides are TGCGCCAGCAGCTTGGGGGCTAGCACAGATACGCAGTATTTT.

The chain employs TRBV6-5 and TRBJ2-7, with 7 bases aligning to TRBD1. Germline CDR1 reads MNHEY; CDR2 reads SVGAGI. CDR3 length: 12 amino acids. V lost 7 bases, J lost 4 bases, and 4 bases stayed unmatched. This CDR3 is CASNQDRYEQYF. CDR3 nucleotide sequence: TGTGCCAGCAACCAGGACAGGTACGAGCAGTACTTC.

On this clone: Other DNA sequences of this sample code for an identical CDR3. The J gene is TRBJ2-3, the V gene TRBV5-1, with TRBD2 matching 13 bases. Germline values: CDR1 SGHRS, CDR2 YFSETQ. V lost 0 bases, J lost 0 bases, and 1 base stayed unmatched. The CDR3 runs to 17 residues. The CDR3 bases are TGCGCCAGCAGCTTGGGACTAGCGGGAGGCAGCACAGATACGCAGTATTTT. Translated, it gives CASSLGLAGGSTDTQYF.

This clone was recorded a few times. The J gene is TRBJ1-1, the V gene TRBV19; the match to TRBD1 covers 9 bases. The V gene's germline CDR1 is LNHDA and CDR2 SQIVND (reference sequence). The CDR3 sequence is 17 residues long. With 1 base clipped from V and 4 bases from J, the junction kept 10 bases outside the gene matches. The CDR3 nucleotides read TGTGCCAGTAGTATAGCGGGGACAGGGATTTGGGCCACTGAAGCTTTCTTT. It is translated as CASSIAGTGIWATEAFF.

This clone has more than one count but fewer than ten. The chain combines TRBV5-6 with TRBJ2-2; D perhaps matches TRBD2 (5 bases). V was trimmed by 1 base and J by 5 bases, leaving 12 bases between them. CDR1 and CDR2 (germline): SGHDT, YYEEEE. This CDR3 spans 15 amino acids. The CDR3 DNA follows: TGTGCCAGCAGCTTGCTTGGACCGGGGACCGGGGAGCTGTTTTTT. Translating gives CASSLLGPGTGELFF. The whole variable domain, filled in from reference TRBV5-6 and TRBJ2-2, reads DAGVTQSPTHLIKTRGQQVTLRCSPKSGHDTVSWYQQALGQGPQFIFQYYEEEERQRGNFPDRFSGHQFPNYSSELNVNALLLGDSALYLCASSLLGPGTGELFFGEGSRLTVL.

This chain joins TRBV24-1 and TRBJ2-2, with 10 positions matching TRBD2. J lost 3 bases, V lost 6 bases, and 6 bases had no gene match. The CDR3 extends over 16 amino acids. In germline, CDR1 is KGHDR, CDR2 SFDVKD. The CDR3 reads CATSPSGRAHTGELFF. CDR3 in DNA: TGTGCCACCAGTCCCAGCGGGAGGGCCCACACCGGGGAGCTGTTTTTT.

The rearrangement joins TRBV30 to TRBJ1-5; no reliable D call. V lost 7 bases, J lost 7 bases, and 20 bases lay in between. CDR3 length: 14 residues. The germline V gene encodes CDR1 GTSNPN and CDR2 SVGIG (reference sequence). CDR3 loop: CASAGSTYGQPQHF. Written as DNA, the CDR3 is TGTGCCTCTGCGGGCAGCACCTACGGGCAGCCCCAGCATTTT.